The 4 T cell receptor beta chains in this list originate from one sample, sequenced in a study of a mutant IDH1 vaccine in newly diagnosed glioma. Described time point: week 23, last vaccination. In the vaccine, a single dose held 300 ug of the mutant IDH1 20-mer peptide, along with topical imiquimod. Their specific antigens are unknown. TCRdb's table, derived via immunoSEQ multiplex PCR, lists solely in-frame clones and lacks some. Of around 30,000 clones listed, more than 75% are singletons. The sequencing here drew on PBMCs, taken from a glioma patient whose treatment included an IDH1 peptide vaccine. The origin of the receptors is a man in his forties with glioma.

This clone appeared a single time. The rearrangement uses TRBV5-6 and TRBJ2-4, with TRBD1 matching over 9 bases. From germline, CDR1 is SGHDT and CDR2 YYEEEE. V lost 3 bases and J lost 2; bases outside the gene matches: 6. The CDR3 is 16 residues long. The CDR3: CASSWGQGVTKNIQYF. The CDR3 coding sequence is TGTGCCAGCAGCTGGGGACAGGGAGTAACCAAAAACATTCAGTACTTC.

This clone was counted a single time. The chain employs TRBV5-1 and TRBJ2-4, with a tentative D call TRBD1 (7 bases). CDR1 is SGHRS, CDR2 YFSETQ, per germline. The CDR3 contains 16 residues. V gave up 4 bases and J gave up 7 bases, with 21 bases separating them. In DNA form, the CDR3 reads TGCGCCAGCAGCACAGGGGACACCTCGGAGGGGAACATTCAGTACTTC. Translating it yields CASSTGDTSEGNIQYF.

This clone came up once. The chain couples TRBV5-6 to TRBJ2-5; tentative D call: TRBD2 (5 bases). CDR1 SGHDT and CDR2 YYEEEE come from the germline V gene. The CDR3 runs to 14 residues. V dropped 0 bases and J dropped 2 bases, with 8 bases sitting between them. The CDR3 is CASSLELVQETQYF. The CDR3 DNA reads TGTGCCAGCAGCTTGGAACTAGTTCAAGAGACCCAGTACTTC.

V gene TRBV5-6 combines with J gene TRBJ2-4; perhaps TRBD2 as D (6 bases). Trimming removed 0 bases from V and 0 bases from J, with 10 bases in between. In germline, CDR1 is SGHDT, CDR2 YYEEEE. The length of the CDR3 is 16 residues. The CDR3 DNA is TGTGCCAGCAGCTTGGCCCGGGAGCTAGCCAAAAACATTCAGTACTTC. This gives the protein CASSLARELAKNIQYF.